These 21 T cell receptor beta chains came from one sample sequenced in a study of blood T cell repertoires in COVID-19 (dated by TCRdb to the early 2020s). The library came from the immunoSEQ multiplex PCR assay. Entries here come from immuneACCESS through TCRdb and include only in-frame sequences with V and J called. Some clones fail to appear in such tables; in the studies checked, an unresolved V gene covers under half of the shortfall, and the cause of the remainder is unknown. The sample has some 490,000 clones on record, approximately 86% of them singletons. Jointly, the top ten make up around 7.9% of the sample. The sequencing sample was made of PBMCs or T cells enriched from blood (not recorded which). Receptors were obtained from a woman aged 60 to 75 who had recovered from COVID-19.

This clone showed up just a few times. V is TRBV29-1 and J is TRBJ2-2; D perhaps matches TRBD1 (5 bases). V was pared by 3 bases and J by 0 bases, with 5 bases between. The CDR3 sequence is 13 residues long. Per germline, CDR1 SQVTM and CDR2 ANQGSEA. CDR3 bases: TGCAGCGTTGACAGGGCGAACACCGGGGAGCTGTTTTTT. It specifies CSVDRANTGELFF.

The chain combines TRBV7-2 with TRBJ1-2; D is unclear. Germline-derived CDR1 and CDR2 are SGHTA and FQGNSA. This CDR3 has 15 amino acids. The V and J ends lost 0 bases and 4 bases respectively, with 12 bases between them. In nucleotides, the CDR3 is TGTGCCAGCAGCTTAGCGGCAGGCGCACCCTATGGCTACACCTTC. Translated: CASSLAAGAPYGYTF.

The J gene is TRBJ2-2, the V gene TRBV19; 10 nucleotides align to TRBD2. CDR1 and CDR2 (germline): LNHDA, SQIVND (reference sequence). The CDR3 is 15 amino acids. Germline trimming cut 5 bases from V and 7 bases from J; bases unmatched to any gene: 7. CDR3 residues: CASSRSSGGVGELFF. In DNA form, the CDR3 reads TGTGCCAGTAGTCGGTCTAGCGGGGGTGTCGGGGAGCTGTTTTTT.

The chain joins TRBV2 to TRBJ2-1; 7 bases align to TRBD1. Germline CDR1 reads SNHLY; CDR2 reads FYNNEI. The CDR3 spans 14 residues. J lost 6 bases, V lost 3 bases, and 5 bases had no gene match. The DNA for the CDR3 is TGTGCCAGCAGTGATTGGACAGGAGTCAATGAGCAGTTCTTC. This gives the protein CASSDWTGVNEQFF.

This clone was observed a handful of times. The gene calls are TRBV7-6 and TRBJ1-6, with 10 bases identical to TRBD1. Germline CDR1 reads SGHVS; CDR2 reads FNYEAQ. J lost 3 bases, V lost 5 bases, and 7 bases had no gene match. This CDR3 spans 17 amino acids. CDR3 residues: CASSGLDRGIYNSPLHF. CDR3 sequence (DNA): TGTGCCAGCAGCGGGCTGGACAGGGGGATCTATAATTCACCCCTCCACTTT. The whole variable domain, remainder taken from reference TRBV7-6 and TRBJ1-6, is GAGVSQSPRYKVTKRGQDVALRCDPISGHVSLYWYRQALGQGPEFLTYFNYEAQQDKSGLPNDRFSAERPEGSISTLTIQRTEQRDSAMYRCASSGLDRGIYNSPLHFGNGTRLTVT.

The rearrangement links TRBV11-2 to TRBJ2-6; unclear D gene. CDR3 length equals 16 residues. V was cut by 1 base and J by 1 base, with 8 bases left in between. From germline, CDR1 is SGHAT and CDR2 FQNNGV. DNA of the CDR3: TGTGCCAGCAGCTTAGGACTGATATCTGGGGCCAACGTCCTGACTTTC. It yields the protein CASSLGLISGANVLTF.

This chain joins TRBV29-1 and TRBJ2-5, with a weak D call TRBD1 (6 bases). CDR1 is SQVTM, CDR2 ANQGSEA, per germline. The CDR3 consists of 11 residues. V was shortened by 2 bases and J by 5 bases, with 6 bases between the two germline ends. CDR3 residues: CSVEQGETQYF. CDR3 DNA: TGCAGCGTTGAACAGGGGGAGACCCAGTACTTC.

This chain uses TRBV6-1 with TRBJ1-6, with a tentative D call TRBD1 (5 bases). The CDR3 has 16 amino acids. Germline loops: CDR1 MNHNS, CDR2 SASEGT. V was cut by 2 bases and J by 1 base, with 9 bases left in between. The CDR3 region is CASSESPGSYNSPLHF. In DNA, the CDR3 is TGTGCCAGCAGTGAATCTCCAGGGTCCTATAATTCACCCCTCCACTTT.

Comments on this clone: Other DNA sequences in the same sample also yield this CDR3. The J gene is TRBJ1-5, the V gene TRBV7-2, with TRBD1 as a possible D gene (5 bases). Trimming left V 3 bases short and J 2 bases short, with 8 bases between. The germline V gene encodes CDR1 SGHTA and CDR2 FQGNSA. There are 14 residues in the CDR3. In DNA, the CDR3 is TGTGCCAGCAGCTTGAAAGGGGGCAATCAGCCCCAGCATTTT. This sequence encodes CASSLKGGNQPQHF.

This chain joins TRBV2 and TRBJ1-6; D may be TRBD1 (5 bases). This CDR3 comprises 14 residues. V dropped 5 bases and J dropped 11 bases, with 16 bases sitting between them. CDR1 SNHLY and CDR2 FYNNEI come from the germline V gene. The CDR3 is CASSLSTKGAPLHF. The CDR3 DNA reads TGTGCCAGCAGTTTGAGCACGAAAGGGGCACCCCTCCACTTT.

This chain joins TRBV9 and TRBJ2-1; TRBD2 agrees at 7 bases. CDR1 is SGDLS, CDR2 YYNGEE, per germline. V was clipped by 7 bases and J by 9 bases; unmatched bases: 1. The CDR3 totals 10 residues. In DNA, the CDR3 is TGTGCCAGCGGGGGGGTTGAGCAGTTCTTC. Amino acids: CASGGVEQFF.

With respect to this clone: The sample has other DNA sequences that encode this CDR3 too. The chain employs TRBV28 and TRBJ1-2; D unresolved. The CDR3 extends over 12 amino acids. The V gene lost 3 bases and the J gene lost 4 bases, with 6 bases spanning the gap. Looked up from germline, CDR1 is MDHEN and CDR2 is SYDVKM. The CDR3 loop reads CASSFRGYGYTF. Here the CDR3 DNA reads TGTGCCAGCAGTTTTCGAGGCTATGGCTACACCTTC.

The CDR3 sequence is CASSPFGGGGEQFF. In DNA, the CDR3 is TGTGCCAGCAGCCCCTTTGGCGGGGGAGGGGAGCAGTTCTTC. The gene calls are TRBV3-1 (or the pseudogene TRBV3-2) and TRBJ2-1, with 7 bases matching TRBD2. The CDR3 is made up of 14 amino acids. Germline V gives CDR1 LGHDT, CDR2 YNNKEL (reference sequence). V gave up 4 bases and J gave up 10 bases; unmatched junction bases: 10.

The chain links TRBV18 to TRBJ2-3; 8 bases match TRBD1. V shed 6 bases, J shed 4 bases, and the junction held 21 bases outside the gene matches. The CDR3 runs 19 residues. Per germline, CDR1 KGHSH and CDR2 LQKENI. The CDR3 here is CASSPVFTTRGTGADTQYF. Written as DNA, the CDR3 is TGTGCCAGCTCTCCGGTTTTCACGACGAGAGGGACAGGAGCAGATACGCAGTATTTT.

This sequence joins TRBV12-3 or TRBV12-4 and TRBJ2-3; D is possibly TRBD2 (6 bases). V was trimmed by 6 bases and J by 4 bases, leaving 8 bases between them. CDR3 length: 12 residues. In DNA, the CDR3 is TGTGCCAGCAGACCGGGGGCAGATACGCAGTATTTT. This gives the protein CASRPGADTQYF.

CDR3: CASSGLATGELFF. The CDR3 DNA reads as TGTGCCAGCAGTGGACTAGCTACCGGGGAGCTGTTTTTT. This chain uses TRBV27 with TRBJ2-2, with 8 bases matching TRBD2. Germline-derived CDR1 and CDR2 are MNHEY and SMNVEV (reference sequence). The CDR3 covers 13 residues. V lost 5 bases to trimming and J lost 5 bases; unmatched junction nucleotides: 1.

The rearrangement links TRBV6-1 to TRBJ1-2, with D possibly being TRBD1 (6 bases). The CDR3 is made up of 15 amino acids. The V gene lost 3 bases and the J gene lost 7 bases, with 18 bases spanning the gap. Germline assignment: CDR1 MNHNS and CDR2 SASEGT. As DNA, the CDR3 is TGTGCCAGCAGTGAGGACGGCAGTAAGGGGGTTGGCTACACCTTC. Amino acid sequence: CASSEDGSKGVGYTF.

The genes are TRBV28 and TRBJ1-1; 9 nucleotides match TRBD1. V dropped 10 bases and J dropped 6; count of bases not matched to a gene: 9. Germline V gene data show CDR1 as MDHEN and CDR2 as SYDVKM. The CDR3 runs to 13 residues. The CDR3 spells CATITGDRAEAFF. CDR3 sequence (DNA): TGTGCCACCATAACAGGGGACAGGGCTGAAGCTTTCTTT. Variable domain in full (rest from reference TRBV28 and TRBJ1-1): DVKVTQSSRYLVKRTGEKVFLECVQDMDHENMFWYRQDPGLGLRLIYFSYDVKMKEKGDIPEGYSVSREKKERFSLILESASTNQTSMYLCATITGDRAEAFFGQGTRLTVV.

Notes on this clone: The same CDR3 can be traced to other DNA sequences in this sample. The CDR3 sequence: CASSLARNTEAFF. The CDR3 bases are TGCGCCAGCAGCTTGGCCAGGAACACTGAAGCTTTCTTT. This chain joins TRBV5-1 and TRBJ1-1; no clear D gene. The CDR3 is 13 residues long. V gave up 0 bases and J gave up 1 base, with 4 bases separating them. Germline V gene sequence: CDR1 SGHRS, CDR2 YFSETQ.

This sequence joins TRBV19 and TRBJ1-6, with D uncertain. CDR3 size: 16 residues. Germline CDR1 is LNHDA and CDR2 is SQIVND (reference sequence). Trimming stripped 7 bases from V and 7 bases from J, with 20 bases between. In DNA, the CDR3 is TGTGCCAGTAATCCCGCCGGGAGCTACCAAAATTCACCCCTCCACTTT. Its protein is CASNPAGSYQNSPLHF.

The CDR3 region is CASSPPGDTQYF. DNA for the CDR3: TGTGCCAGCAGTCCCCCGGGAGATACGCAGTATTTT. V usage is TRBV12-3 or TRBV12-4 and J usage is TRBJ2-3; no clear D gene. The CDR3 has 12 amino acids. Deletions cut 5 bases from V and 5 bases from J, with 8 bases between.